This is a list of T cell receptor beta chains from one sample in a study of Graves' ophthalmopathy and Graves' hyperthyroidism. TCRdb re-called the multiplex PCR reads through MiXCR, storing one row per CDR3 protein. The sample contains about 660,000 distinct CDR3 sequences, 35% to 45% of which appear only once. The specimen sequenced was peripheral blood. The receptor source for this set is an adult man with Graves' ophthalmopathy. Both conserved end residues are part of each CDR3. D genes are given only for firm matches. Only some rows state a clone size, as once, few, many or a class for expanded clones.

>TRBV24-1|TRBD1|TRBJ2-2|-
TGTGCCACCTCCGGGACAGGGGGTACCGGGGAGCTGTTTTTT
CATSGTGGTGELFF
>TRBV25-1|-|TRBJ1-1|-
TGTGCCAGCAGCAGGACAGATCGTCCCGAAGCTTTCTTT
CASSRTDRPEAFF
>TRBV7-3|TRBD1|TRBJ2-7|-
TGTGCCAGCAGCTTAATCGCCACAGGGGACTACGAGCAGTACTTC
CASSLIATGDYEQYF
>TRBV6-6|-|TRBJ1-1|many
TGTGCCAGCAGTTACGACGCTGAAGCTTTCTTT
CASSYDAEAFF
>TRBV11-2|TRBD1|TRBJ2-6|-
TGTGCCAGCGGTTTGACAGGGGGCACTGGGGCCAACGTCCTGACTTTC
CASGLTGGTGANVLTF
>TRBV19|TRBD2|TRBJ2-5|few
TGTGCCAGTAGTGCCTCCCTAGCGGGAGGGCCCGGGACCCAGTACTTC
CASSASLAGGPGTQYF
>TRBV6-6|-|TRBJ1-5|many
TGTGCCAGCAGTTCGTCCTCAGGCCCCCAGCATTTT
CASSSSSGPQHF
>TRBV7-9|TRBD2|TRBJ2-5|many
TGTGCCAGCAGCTTAGGCGGTAGCGGGAGGGAGACCCAGTACTTC
CASSLGGSGRETQYF
>TRBV25-1|-|TRBJ1-4|-
TGTGCCAGCAGTTTAGTGGGGGACCCTAATGAAAAACTGTTTTTT
CASSLVGDPNEKLFF
>TRBV7-2|TRBD1|TRBJ1-2|many
TGTGCCAGCAGCTTTTATGACAGGGCGCTCTATGGCTACACCTTC
CASSFYDRALYGYTF
>TRBV29-1|TRBD2|TRBJ2-7|-
TGCAGCGTTGAAAGGGCGGGGGACGAGCAGTACTTC
CSVERAGDEQYF
>TRBV10-3|-|TRBJ1-1|once
TGTGCCATCAGGGGACGAGGACCGAACACTGAAGCTTTCTTT
CAIRGRGPNTEAFF
>TRBV24-1|-|TRBJ2-5|many
TGTGCCACCAGTGATAACGGGACACCACACGGGGAGACCCAGTACTTC
CATSDNGTPHGETQYF
>TRBV7-8|-|TRBJ2-7|many
TGTGCCAGCAGCTTACAGGGAGCTATATCGTACGAGCAGTACTTC
CASSLQGAISYEQYF
>TRBV29-1|TRBD1|TRBJ1-1|-
TGCAGCGTTGAGCGACAGGGCATGAACGCTGAAGCTTTCTTT
CSVERQGMNAEAFF
>TRBV7-9|-|TRBJ1-1|few
TGTGCCAGCAGCTTAGCCTCAACTAACACTGAAGCTTTCTTT
CASSLASTNTEAFF
>TRBV12-3/TRBV12-4|TRBD2|TRBJ2-2|-
TGTGCCAGCAGTTTATCAGCGGGGGGGCCGAACACCGGGGAGCTGTTTTTT
CASSLSAGGPNTGELFF